The present entry profiles one TCR beta chain with its context. The antigen it recognizes is unknown. No clone much larger than this one lies a single base away; base qualities are absent. Libraries of naive CD8 T cells were built from about 21,000 to 970,000 sorted cells, with 10%, 30% or 50% of the purified RNA used. On a BD FACSAria II, naive CD8 T cells were FACS-sorted as CD8+CD4-CCR7+CD45RA+ and collected into RLT Plus buffer. To test detection sensitivity, Jurkat RNA equivalent to more than 8 TCR copies was spiked into samples of roughly 18,000-1,000,000 naive CD8 T cells. CD8 T cells were enriched using RosetteSep CD8+ T Cell Enrichment Cocktail and Ficoll-Paque, and the enriched cells then underwent ACK red cell lysis. The sample is drawn from a study of molecular identifiers for immune sequencing clone quantification (dated by TCRdb to 2016 to 2018). Background on the whole study: For a replicate experiment, RNA from approximately 20,000 or 100,000 naive CD8 T cells was divided into five aliquots, and four of the five aliquots were sequenced. This methods study benchmarked molecular-identifier clustering-based TCR repertoire sequencing (MIDCIRS) and TCR RNA copy counting, using CD8 T cells to do so. Study-wide conclusions, independent of this receptor: Highly expanded clone sizes could be underestimated if identical TCR molecules share a barcode. When barcode sub-clustering was left out, chimeric consensus sequences inflated TCR diversity, with chimeras reaching as high as 47%. Modeling gave around 3 recovered TCR RNA copies per cell versus 9.5 to 10 by digital PCR, implying roughly 29% capture efficiency. The naive libraries included spiked-in Jurkat TCR RNA (about ten copies' worth), and this RNA is not part of the donor repertoire. Clones above 20 RNA copies held over 99% of molecules in CMV-specific effector cells but under 1% in naive cells. A single cell's worth of spiked-in Jurkat TCR RNA was reported detectable even among around 1 million naive CD8 T cells.

To prepare the library, PCR was applied. The sequencer listed for this sample is Illumina HiSeq 4000. Bulk TCR libraries were made following a previously described method, with the TCR primers given in Table S5. Purification of total RNA was performed with the Qiagen AllPrep DNA/RNA kit. Before analysis, reads from multiple sequencing runs of the same library were pooled. The study's own analysis went as follows. Reads were retained only if an exact TCR constant sequence was present, and the retained reads were trimmed to 150 nt and grouped according to their 12-nt molecular barcodes. Reads in each barcode group were sub-clustered using a 15% Levenshtein threshold, and a quality-weighted consensus sequence was built for each RNA molecule. Non-functional sequences were filtered out, along with any lower-count sequence sitting one edit away from another sequence. Based on a fit of two negative binomial distributions, barcode sub-clusters having less than 20% of the maximum read count were discarded. Through fastp at Q25 and MiXCR, TCRdb rebuilt clones from the public reads, retaining in-frame beta chains. Every entry covers one CDR3 protein and lists the most common genes and DNA from its rows. The V and J calls come from TCRdb's annotation, not from the publication. Present in this sample are about 640,000 distinct CDR3 sequences, nearly 20% of which were seen just once. 0.75% to 0.95% of the sample comes from the top ten.

V is pruned by 3 bases and J by 3 bases, leaving 7 bases of the junction without a gene match. CDR1 and CDR2 are drawn from the germline V gene: SGHTA, FQGNSA. CDR3 length: 15 amino acids, cysteine to phenylalanine. Only CDR3 DNA is held: 45 bases, read in frame from base 1. Material for sequencing was naive CD8+ T cells from blood, with Jurkat cell RNA spiked in. The cell subset or site tag for this specimen amounts to: FACS-sorted CD8+CD4-CCR7+CD45RA+ naive T cells. The chain was built from TRBV7-2 and TRBJ1-1; TRBD1 agrees with 7 junctional bases. The source is a human donor in good health. Some libraries in this study had Jurkat cell RNA spiked in. The DNA sequence follows: TGTACCAGCAGCTTGGCAGGGGGAGTCGACACTGAAGCTTTCTTT. It translates to CTSSLAGGVDTEAFF.